A single sample gave rise to the 22 T cell receptor beta chains below, sequenced in a study of vaccination effects on CD4 cells after COVID-19. Some clones are missing from TCRdb's copy, which holds only in-frame ones; the method was immunoSEQ multiplex PCR. The sample yields 64,000 or so clones, about 73% seen once. Their target antigens are unknown. With the ViraFEST assay, the study expanded antigen-specific CD4+ T cells using viral peptide pools, then sequenced them. The authors isolated CD4+ T cells after around 9 days of culture. Two doses of BNT162b2 or mRNA-1273 vaccine were administered to participants. Sequenced here: CD4+ T cells from PBMCs cultured with HCoV-OC43 spike peptides, sampled after COVID-19 vaccination. Noted subset: HCoV-OC43 spike overlapping peptide pool stimulation. The receptors here all came from a human donor who received a COVID-19 vaccine.

This clone was seen a single time. The chain joins TRBV5-1 to TRBJ1-6, with TRBD1 matching over 8 bases. CDR3 size: 16 residues. The V segment lost 0 bases and the J segment 10 bases; nucleotides outside the gene matches: 9. Germline V gene data show CDR1 as SGHRS and CDR2 as YFSETQ. The CDR3 loop is CASSLATGTGHSPLHF. In nucleotides, the CDR3 is TGCGCCAGCAGCTTGGCAACCGGGACAGGTCACTCACCCCTCCACTTT.

V and J are TRBV7-3 and TRBJ2-5; D is perhaps TRBD2 (5 bases). This CDR3 spans 13 amino acids. The germline V gene has CDR1 SGHTA and CDR2 FQGTGA. The V end lost 2 bases, the J end lost 1 base, and 5 bases lay between the germline ends. The DNA for the CDR3 is TGTGCCAGCAGCTTACTAGCCCAAGAGACCCAGTACTTC. It is translated as CASSLLAQETQYF.

This chain joins TRBV5-6 and TRBJ1-6, with TRBD1 as a possible D gene (5 bases). Germline CDR1 is SGHDT and CDR2 is YYEEEE. The V end was cut by 0 bases, the J end by 8 bases, with 18 bases between. The CDR3 has 17 residues. The CDR3 region is CASSLVPPRGSDSPLHF. In DNA, the CDR3 is TGTGCCAGCAGCTTGGTACCCCCGCGGGGCTCCGATTCACCCCTCCACTTT.

V gene TRBV7-9 combines with J gene TRBJ2-5, with D possibly TRBD1 on 5 matching bases. Per the germline V gene, CDR1 is SEHNR and CDR2 is FQNEAQ (reference sequence). V was pared by 0 bases and J by 1 base, with 15 bases between. The CDR3 is 17 residues long. CDR3 nucleotides: TGTGCCAGCAGCTTAGCGCGGTCCTTGGGGCCCCAAGAGACCCAGTACTTC. It yields the protein CASSLARSLGPQETQYF.

The chain couples TRBV28 to TRBJ1-3, with no clear D. The CDR3 is 14 amino acids. Germline assignment: CDR1 MDHEN and CDR2 SYDVKM. Trimming removed 8 bases at V and 0 bases at J, with 11 bases between. CDR3 amino acids: CASLSEISGNTIYF. CDR3 bases: TGTGCCAGCCTCAGCGAGATCTCTGGAAACACCATATATTTT.

There are a few counts of this clone. J is TRBJ1-2 and V is TRBV10-2; 11 nucleotides agree with TRBD1. The ends lost 4 bases at V and 5 bases at J; junction bases unmatched: 9. From germline, CDR1 is WSHSY and CDR2 SAAADI. The CDR3 has 16 amino acids. The CDR3 sequence is CASSGAGTGGLYGYTF. CDR3 bases: TGCGCCAGCAGTGGTGCTGGGACAGGGGGTTTATATGGCTACACCTTC.

The V and J genes are TRBV11-3 and TRBJ2-6, with D tentatively TRBD2 (7 bases). This CDR3 has 15 residues. Trimming cost V 6 bases and J 3 bases, with 12 bases left between them. The V gene's germline CDR1 is SGHNT and CDR2 YENEEA. CDR3 residues: CASSRGARGANVLTF. CDR3 coding DNA: TGTGCCAGCAGTCGGGGGGCGCGTGGGGCCAACGTCCTGACTTTC.

The chain links TRBV5-1 to TRBJ2-1; no firm D call. This CDR3 region has 15 residues. Trimming pared 2 bases from V and 4 bases from J, leaving 13 bases between. Per germline, CDR1 SGHRS and CDR2 YFSETQ. In DNA form, the CDR3 reads TGCGCCAGCAGCTTCCTCGGTACAGAGTACAATGAGCAGTTCTTC. Its protein is CASSFLGTEYNEQFF.

CDR3 region: CASSRLAGNNEQFF. Here the CDR3 DNA reads TGTGCCAGCAGTAGACTAGCGGGGAACAATGAGCAGTTCTTC. The chain employs TRBV6-5 and TRBJ2-1, with TRBD2 matching 11 bases. Germline CDR1 MNHEY, CDR2 SVGAGI. J gave up 5 bases and V 5 bases, and 2 bases lay outside the gene matches. CDR3 size: 14 residues.

J is TRBJ2-5 and V is TRBV4-1; D not resolved. Per the germline V gene, CDR1 is MGHRA and CDR2 is YSYEKL. Trimming left V 1 base short and J 5 bases short, with 11 bases between. The CDR3 totals 14 residues. The CDR3 protein is CASSQVVVVETQYF. The DNA of the CDR3 is TGCGCCAGCAGCCAAGTTGTCGTGGTTGAGACCCAGTACTTC.

The CDR3 bases are TGTGCCAGTAGTATCCACGGAACCGGGGGCCTAGGGACTGAAGCTTTCTTT. This codes for CASSIHGTGGLGTEAFF. V is TRBV19 and J is TRBJ1-1; D possibly corresponds to TRBD1 (6 bases). Germline CDR1 and CDR2: LNHDA and SQIVND (reference sequence). This CDR3 has 17 residues. V lost 3 bases, J lost 5 bases, and 22 bases lay in between.

The chain is built from TRBV19 and TRBJ1-2, with D unresolved. V shed 4 bases and J shed 3 bases, with 3 bases lying between them. This CDR3 has 11 amino acids. From germline, CDR1 is LNHDA and CDR2 SQIVND (reference sequence). The CDR3: CASSRYYGYTF. CDR3 DNA: TGTGCCAGTAGTAGGTACTATGGCTACACCTTC.

The gene calls are TRBV28 and TRBJ1-2; tentatively, D is TRBD1 (6 bases). Germline lookup yields CDR1 MDHEN and CDR2 SYDVKM. This CDR3 has 13 residues. Trimming took 3 bases from V and 6 from J, leaving 11 bases between them. DNA of the CDR3: TGTGCCAGCAGTTTGCCCGGGGGCAATGGCTACACCTTC. Amino acids: CASSLPGGNGYTF.

The chain recombines TRBV29-1 with TRBJ2-5, with D possibly matching TRBD1 (5 bases). The V gene's germline CDR1 is SQVTM and CDR2 ANQGSEA. Between the trimmed V and J ends, which lost 5 bases and 1 base, there was a span of 11 bases. The CDR3 runs 13 residues. The CDR3 region is CSVSRQPQETQYF. The CDR3 nucleotides read TGCAGCGTTTCTCGACAGCCCCAAGAGACCCAGTACTTC.

The chain couples TRBV30 to TRBJ2-3; 9 nucleotides match TRBD2. CDR1 GTSNPN and CDR2 SVGIG come from the germline V gene (reference sequence). Losses at the gene ends were 5 bases for V and 6 bases for J; bases not matched to a gene: 12. CDR3 size: 15 residues. CDR3 in amino acids: CAWGPGRGGRDTQYF. CDR3 DNA: TGTGCCTGGGGGCCAGGGCGGGGGGGCAGGGATACGCAGTATTTT.

This chain links TRBV25-1 with TRBJ2-2, with D possibly matching TRBD2 (6 bases). This CDR3 spans 14 amino acids. Per germline, CDR1 MGHDK and CDR2 SYGVNS. Trimming shortened V by 10 bases and J by 7 bases, and 19 bases separated the two germline ends. The CDR3 here is CATRTPGRFGELFF. The CDR3 region has the DNA TGTGCCACCAGAACCCCCGGGAGATTCGGGGAGCTGTTTTTT.

The chain employs TRBV6-5 and TRBJ1-1, with D perhaps TRBD1 (6 bases). The CDR3 has 14 residues. V was clipped by 2 bases and J by 1 base, with 8 bases between them. Germline lookup yields CDR1 MNHEY and CDR2 SVGAGI. CDR3 sequence reads: CASSYDRRNTEAFF. Here the CDR3 DNA reads TGTGCCAGCAGTTACGACAGGAGGAACACTGAAGCTTTCTTT.

This rearrangement joins TRBV3-1 (or the pseudogene TRBV3-2) to TRBJ1-2, with 9 bases that match TRBD1. The J segment lost 2 bases and the V segment lost 1 base, leaving 2 bases of the junction unmatched. The CDR3 runs 15 residues. In germline, CDR1 is LGHDT, CDR2 YNNKEL (reference sequence). In DNA, the CDR3 is TGTGCCAGCAGCCAAGGGGACAGGGTGAACTATGGCTACACCTTC. It specifies CASSQGDRVNYGYTF.

This chain uses TRBV18 with TRBJ1-2; no firm D call. The germline V gene encodes CDR1 KGHSH and CDR2 LQKENI. This CDR3 comprises 13 residues. V gave up 6 bases and J gave up 2 bases, with 10 bases separating them. The CDR3 region is CASSPDGNYGYTF. CDR3 in DNA: TGTGCCAGCTCTCCGGACGGGAACTATGGCTACACCTTC.

This clone came up a few times. The chain joins TRBV19 to TRBJ1-4; 10 nucleotides match TRBD1. Germline V CDR1 and CDR2: LNHDA, SQIVND (reference sequence). The CDR3 has 13 amino acids. V was clipped by 8 bases and J by 7 bases; unmatched bases: 4. The CDR3 spells CASLRDRGEKLFF. CDR3 coding DNA: TGTGCCAGTCTCCGGGACAGGGGTGAAAAACTGTTTTTT.

V usage is TRBV5-4 and J usage is TRBJ2-3; maybe TRBD2 (7 bases). Trimming took 1 base from V and 4 from J, leaving 16 bases between them. The CDR3 has 16 residues. Germline V gives CDR1 SGHNT, CDR2 YYREEE (reference sequence). The CDR3 spells CASSLYGGLLADTQYF. The DNA of the CDR3 is TGTGCCAGCAGCTTGTACGGGGGGCTCCTTGCAGATACGCAGTATTTT.

On this clone: Additional DNA sequences in this sample encode the identical CDR3. The V call is TRBV18, the J call TRBJ1-2, with 7 bases matching TRBD1. The germline V gene encodes CDR1 KGHSH and CDR2 LQKENI. The CDR3 consists of 13 residues. With V trimmed by 2 bases and J by 3 bases, 0 bases remained unmatched. The CDR3 nucleotides are TGTGCCAGCTCACCAGGGACAGACTATGGCTACACCTTC. Protein: CASSPGTDYGYTF.